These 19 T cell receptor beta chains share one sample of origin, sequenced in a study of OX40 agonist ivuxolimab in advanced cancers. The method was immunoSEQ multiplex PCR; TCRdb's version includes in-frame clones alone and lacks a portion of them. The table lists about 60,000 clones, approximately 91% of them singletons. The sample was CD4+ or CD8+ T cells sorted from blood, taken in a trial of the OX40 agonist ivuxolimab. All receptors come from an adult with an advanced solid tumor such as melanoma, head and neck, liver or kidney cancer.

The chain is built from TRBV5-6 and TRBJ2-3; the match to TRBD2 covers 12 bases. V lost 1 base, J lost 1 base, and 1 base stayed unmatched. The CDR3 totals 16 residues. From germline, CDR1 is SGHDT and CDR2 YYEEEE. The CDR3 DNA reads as TGTGCCAGCAGCTTGCTAGCGGGGGGGGGCACAGATACGCAGTATTTT. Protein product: CASSLLAGGGTDTQYF.

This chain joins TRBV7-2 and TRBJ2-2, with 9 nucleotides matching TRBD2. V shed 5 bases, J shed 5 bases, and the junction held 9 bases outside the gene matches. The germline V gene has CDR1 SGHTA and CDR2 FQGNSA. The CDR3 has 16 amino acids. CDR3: CASSPASGALTGELFF. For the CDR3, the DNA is TGTGCCAGCAGCCCCGCTAGCGGGGCCCTAACCGGGGAGCTGTTTTTT. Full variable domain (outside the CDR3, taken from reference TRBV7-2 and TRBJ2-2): GAGVSQSPSNKVTEKGKDVELRCDPISGHTALYWYRQSLGQGLEFLIYFQGNSAPDKSGLPSDRFSAERTGGSVSTLTIQRTQQEDSAVYLCASSPASGALTGELFFGEGSRLTVL.

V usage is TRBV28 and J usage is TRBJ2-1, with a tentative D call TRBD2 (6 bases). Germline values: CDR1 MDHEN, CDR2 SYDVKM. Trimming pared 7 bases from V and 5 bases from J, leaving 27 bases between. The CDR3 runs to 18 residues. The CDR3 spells CASTITFGGTPDHNEQFF. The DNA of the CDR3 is TGTGCCAGCACCATAACCTTCGGCGGGACTCCCGACCACAATGAGCAGTTCTTC.

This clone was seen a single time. Written as DNA, the CDR3 is TGTGCCAGCAGCGTAGGAGGTCTAGCGTACAATGAGCAGTTCTTC. It yields the protein CASSVGGLAYNEQFF. J is TRBJ2-1 and V is TRBV9, with D possibly matching TRBD2 (6 bases). This CDR3 comprises 15 residues. V lost 0 bases, J lost 4 bases, and 11 bases lay in between. The germline CDR1 and CDR2 sequences are SGDLS and YYNGEE.

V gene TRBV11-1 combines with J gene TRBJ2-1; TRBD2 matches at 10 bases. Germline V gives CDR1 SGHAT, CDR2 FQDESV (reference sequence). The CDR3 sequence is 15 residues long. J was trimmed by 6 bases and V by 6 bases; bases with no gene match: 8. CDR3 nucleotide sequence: TGTGCCAGCAGACCGCTAGCGGGAGAAGGCAATGAGCAGTTCTTC. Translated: CASRPLAGEGNEQFF.

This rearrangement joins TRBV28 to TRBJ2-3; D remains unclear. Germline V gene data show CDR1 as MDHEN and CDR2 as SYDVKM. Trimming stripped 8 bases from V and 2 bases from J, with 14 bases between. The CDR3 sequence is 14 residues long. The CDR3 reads CASDGVGLTDTQYF. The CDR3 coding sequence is TGTGCCAGCGACGGAGTAGGCCTCACAGATACGCAGTATTTT.

The CDR3 coding sequence is TGTGCCAGCAGCCAACTAGATTTTGAGACCCAGTACTTC. Its translation: CASSQLDFETQYF. The J gene is TRBJ2-5, the V gene TRBV11-2; possible D gene TRBD2, 5 bases. Germline loops: CDR1 SGHAT, CDR2 FQNNGV. The CDR3 extends over 13 amino acids. Trimming removed 5 bases at V and 5 bases at J, with 12 bases between.

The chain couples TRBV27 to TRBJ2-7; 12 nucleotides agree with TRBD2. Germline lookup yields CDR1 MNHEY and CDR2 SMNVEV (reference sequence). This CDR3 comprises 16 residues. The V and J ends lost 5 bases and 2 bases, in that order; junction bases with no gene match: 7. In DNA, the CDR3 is TGTGCCAGCAGTCCCCTACTAGCGGGAGGAGCCTACGAGCAGTACTTC. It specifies CASSPLLAGGAYEQYF.

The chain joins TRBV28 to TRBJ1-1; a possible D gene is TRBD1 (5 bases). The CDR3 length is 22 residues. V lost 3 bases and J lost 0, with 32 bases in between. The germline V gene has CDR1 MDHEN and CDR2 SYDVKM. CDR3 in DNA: TGTGCCAGCAGTTTTCTCCTACCAGGGACCGATACTACCAGGAACCTGAACACTGAAGCTTTCTTT. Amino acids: CASSFLLPGTDTTRNLNTEAFF.

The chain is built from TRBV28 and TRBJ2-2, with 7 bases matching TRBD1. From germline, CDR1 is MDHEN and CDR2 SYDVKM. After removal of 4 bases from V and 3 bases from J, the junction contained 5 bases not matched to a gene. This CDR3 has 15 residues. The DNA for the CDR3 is TGTGCCAGCAGTTCCCGGGACAGTTACACCGGGGAGCTGTTTTTT. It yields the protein CASSSRDSYTGELFF. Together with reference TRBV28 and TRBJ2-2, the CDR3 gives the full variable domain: DVKVTQSSRYLVKRTGEKVFLECVQDMDHENMFWYRQDPGLGLRLIYFSYDVKMKEKGDIPEGYSVSREKKERFSLILESASTNQTSMYLCASSSRDSYTGELFFGEGSRLTVL.

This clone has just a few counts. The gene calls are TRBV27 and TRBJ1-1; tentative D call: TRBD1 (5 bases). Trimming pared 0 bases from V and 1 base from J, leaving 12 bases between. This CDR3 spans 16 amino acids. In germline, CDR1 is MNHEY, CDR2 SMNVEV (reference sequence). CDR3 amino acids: CASSLSGFGANTEAFF. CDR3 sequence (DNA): TGTGCCAGCAGTTTATCGGGGTTTGGGGCGAACACTGAAGCTTTCTTT.

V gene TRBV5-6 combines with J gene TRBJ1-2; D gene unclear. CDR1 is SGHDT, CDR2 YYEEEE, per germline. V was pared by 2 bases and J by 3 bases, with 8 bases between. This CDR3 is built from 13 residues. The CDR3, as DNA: TGTGCCAGCAGCTTCTCGGCAGACTATGGCTACACCTTC. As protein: CASSFSADYGYTF. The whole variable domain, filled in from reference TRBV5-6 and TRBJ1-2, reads DAGVTQSPTHLIKTRGQQVTLRCSPKSGHDTVSWYQQALGQGPQFIFQYYEEEERQRGNFPDRFSGHQFPNYSSELNVNALLLGDSALYLCASSFSADYGYTFGSGTRLTVV.

CDR3 sequence (DNA): TGTGCCAGCAGTTACGGGGGGGCAGGAACAGATACGCAGTATTTT. Translation gives CASSYGGAGTDTQYF. This chain uses TRBV6-5 with TRBJ2-3; D is perhaps TRBD2 (7 bases). Trimming removed 2 bases from V and 3 bases from J, with 12 bases in between. Germline values: CDR1 MNHEY, CDR2 SVGAGI. The CDR3 length is 15 residues.

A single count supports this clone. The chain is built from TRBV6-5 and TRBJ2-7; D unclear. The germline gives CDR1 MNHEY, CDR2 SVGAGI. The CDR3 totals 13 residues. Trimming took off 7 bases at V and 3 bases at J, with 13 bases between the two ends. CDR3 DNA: TGTGCCAGCAACTCACCTGGTGACTACGAGCAGTACGTC. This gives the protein CASNSPGDYEQYV.

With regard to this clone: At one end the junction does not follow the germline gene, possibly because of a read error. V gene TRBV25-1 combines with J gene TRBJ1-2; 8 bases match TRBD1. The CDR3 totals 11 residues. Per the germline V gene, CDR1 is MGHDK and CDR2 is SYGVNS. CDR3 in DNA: TGTGCCAGCAGTGACGGGGGACAGGCCTACTTC. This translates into CASSDGGQAYF.

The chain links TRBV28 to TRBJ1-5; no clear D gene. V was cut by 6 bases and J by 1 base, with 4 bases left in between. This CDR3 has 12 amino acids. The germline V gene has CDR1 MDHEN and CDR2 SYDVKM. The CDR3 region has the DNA TGTGCCAGCAGATGGAGCAATCAGCCCCAGCATTTT. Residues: CASRWSNQPQHF.

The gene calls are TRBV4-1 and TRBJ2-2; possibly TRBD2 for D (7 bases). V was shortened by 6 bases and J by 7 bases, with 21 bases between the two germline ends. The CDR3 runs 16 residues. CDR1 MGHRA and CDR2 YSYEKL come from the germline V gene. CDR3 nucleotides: TGCGCCAGCAGTCCCTCCACCGGGGGGCGGCACGGGGAGCTGTTTTTT. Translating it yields CASSPSTGGRHGELFF.

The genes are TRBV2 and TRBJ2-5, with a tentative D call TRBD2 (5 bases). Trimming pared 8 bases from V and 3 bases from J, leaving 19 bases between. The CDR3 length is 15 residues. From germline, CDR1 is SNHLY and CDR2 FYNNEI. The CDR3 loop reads CASREWKASKETQYF. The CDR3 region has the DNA TGTGCCAGCCGGGAATGGAAGGCCTCAAAAGAGACCCAGTACTTC. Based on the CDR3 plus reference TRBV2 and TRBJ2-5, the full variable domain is EPEVTQTPSHQVTQMGQEVILRCVPISNHLYFYWYRQILGQKVEFLVSFYNNEISEKSEIFDDQFSVERPDGSNFTLKIRSTKLEDSAMYFCASREWKASKETQYFGPGTRLLVL.

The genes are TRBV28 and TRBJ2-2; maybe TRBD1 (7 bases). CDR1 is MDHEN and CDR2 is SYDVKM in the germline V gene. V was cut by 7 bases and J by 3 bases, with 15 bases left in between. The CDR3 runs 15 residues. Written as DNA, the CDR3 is TGTGCCAGCATCGGAGGGGGCGGGTACACCGGGGAGCTGTTTTTT. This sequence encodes CASIGGGGYTGELFF. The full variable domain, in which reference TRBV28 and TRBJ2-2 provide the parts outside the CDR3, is DVKVTQSSRYLVKRTGEKVFLECVQDMDHENMFWYRQDPGLGLRLIYFSYDVKMKEKGDIPEGYSVSREKKERFSLILESASTNQTSMYLCASIGGGGYTGELFFGEGSRLTVL.